The 5 T cell receptor beta chains in this list originate from one sample, sequenced in a study of preoperative IRX-2 immunotherapy in early breast cancer (dated by TCRdb to the late 2010s). In the paper's terms, the treatment or condition label means: preoperative locoregional IRX-2 cytokine immunotherapy. The protocol used for the library was the immunoSEQ multiplex PCR assay. The source is immuneACCESS, and TCRdb retained only in-frame sequences with V and J called. Part of the clones is not carried over; for the studies checked, unresolved V genes explain less than half of this, and the remainder is unexplained. The sample records 55,000 to 70,000 clones, approximately 94% of which are singletons. The top ten hold approximately 1.8% of the sample. This sample was taken from a patient treated with IRX-2 immunotherapy. Receptor source: a human donor with breast cancer.

The chain recombines TRBV7-9 with TRBJ1-1, with D tentatively TRBD1 (6 bases). Between the trimmed V and J ends, which lost 5 bases and 1 base, there was a span of 11 bases. This CDR3 contains 14 residues. The V gene's germline CDR1 is SEHNR and CDR2 FQNEAQ (reference sequence). The CDR3 DNA follows: TGTGCCAGCAGCCAGGGGAGGTCGAACACTGAAGCTTTCTTT. Translating it yields CASSQGRSNTEAFF.

The V and J genes are TRBV4-3 and TRBJ2-3; TRBD1 or TRBD2 may be the D gene (5 bases each). V lost 2 bases and J lost 0, with 15 bases in between. The CDR3 has 17 amino acids. Germline CDR1 LGHNA, CDR2 YSLEER. For the CDR3, the DNA is TGCGCCAGCAGCCAAAATCCGGGACGAACGAGCACAGATACGCAGTATTTT. Its protein product is CASSQNPGRTSTDTQYF.

The chain has TRBV7-2 and TRBJ2-5; D perhaps matches TRBD1 (5 bases). Trimming took off 4 bases at V and 2 bases at J, with 11 bases between the two ends. This CDR3 region has 14 residues. Per the germline V gene, CDR1 is SGHTA and CDR2 is FQGNSA. The CDR3 nucleotides read TGTGCCAGCAGCTCGAGGTCAGGGCAAGAGACCCAGTACTTC. Translation: CASSSRSGQETQYF.

The rearrangement uses TRBV7-2 and TRBJ2-5, with D unresolved. The V end was cut by 3 bases, the J end by 0 bases, with 8 bases between. CDR3 length equals 14 residues. Germline CDR1 SGHTA, CDR2 FQGNSA. The CDR3 DNA reads as TGTGCCAGCAGCTTTCTTCCGTACCAAGAGACCCAGTACTTC. This sequence encodes CASSFLPYQETQYF.

The chain combines TRBV5-1 with TRBJ1-6; D call uncertain. V lost 0 bases, J lost 0 bases, and 16 bases lay in between. The CDR3 totals 19 residues. Germline-derived CDR1 and CDR2 are SGHRS and YFSETQ. The CDR3 is CASSLGGAVISSYNSPLHF. The CDR3 region has the DNA TGCGCCAGCAGCTTGGGAGGAGCCGTGATCAGCTCCTATAATTCACCCCTCCACTTT.